This TCR beta chain derives from a study of T cell responses to AZD1222 COVID-19 vaccine. With respect to this clone: Its antigen remains unidentified.

Here immunoSEQ multiplex PCR was the method, and the copy in TCRdb shows in-frame clones only, minus some. The sample includes about 79,000 clones, roughly nine tenths of them seen just once. General study findings and limits: Nearly half of spike-specific TCRs reportedly target unmutated variant regions. Repertoire sampling happened only post peak T cell response. White British ancestry dominated among donors, who included more females, and clonal diversity was possibly underestimated. Baseline serostatus was positive in only six AZD1222 recipients.

The sequencing here drew on peripheral blood, taken on day 0 of MenACWY control vaccination. The TCR was taken from an adult in good health.

The CDR3 loop reads CASSQVRLAGSTGELFF. The CDR3 nucleotides read TGTGCCAGCAGCCAAGTCCGCCTAGCGGGGAGCACCGGGGAGCTGTTTTTT. The chain joins TRBV14 to TRBJ2-2, with 9 bases fitting TRBD2. The J segment lost 4 bases and the V segment lost 1 base, leaving 7 bases of the junction unmatched. CDR3 size: 17 residues. Germline CDR1 reads SGHDN; CDR2 reads FVKESK.